Following are 2 T cell receptor beta chains from one sample sequenced in a study of regulatory T cells in long-lasting Graves disease. Construction of TCR beta libraries relied on iRepertoire HTBI primers and on Arm-PCR targeting CDR3 regions. TCRdb re-derived calls from the multiplex PCR reads in MiXCR, one entry per CDR3 protein. The data contain around 400,000 distinct CDR3 sequences, over 12% of them seen just once; the ten biggest clones take up about 7.6%. The sample's time point: newly diagnosed GD, antithyroid drugs for less than 3 months. RNA extracted from PBMCs served as the sequencing template. The data also belong to a second study, concerning T cells in Graves' hyperthyroidism and ophthalmopathy.

Sequencing was performed on peripheral blood mononuclear cells (PBMCs), taken at new diagnosis, from a patient treated with antithyroid drugs. All receptors derive from a woman in her thirties or forties with Graves disease.

This clonotype showed up just a few times. The V and J genes are TRBV7-9 and TRBJ1-1; TRBD1 is a possible D gene (5 bases). V lost 5 bases and J 6 bases, leaving 16 bases between the germline ends. Germline CDR1 and CDR2: SEHNR and FQNEAQ (reference sequence). This CDR3 spans 14 amino acids. CDR3 region: CASSPFRGRPEAFF. The CDR3 bases are TGTGCCAGCAGCCCCTTTAGGGGAAGACCTGAAGCTTTCTTT. The full variable domain, rest sourced from reference TRBV7-9 and TRBJ1-1, is DTGVSQNPRHKITKRGQNVTFRCDPISEHNRLYWYRQTLGQGPEFLTYFQNEAQLEKSRLLSDRFSAERPKGSFSTLEIQRTEQGDSAMYLCASSPFRGRPEAFFGQGTRLTVV.

This clonotype was detected many times. CDR3 region: CASSFRRTNSPLHF. The CDR3 DNA reads as TGTGCCAGCAGCTTTAGACGGACAAATTCACCCCTCCACTTT. The chain recombines TRBV5-6 with TRBJ1-6, with D maybe TRBD1 (5 bases). Germline V gives CDR1 SGHDT, CDR2 YYEEEE. V lost 2 bases, J lost 7 bases, and 10 bases lay in between. CDR3 length: 14 residues.